This TCR beta chain was captured in a study of neoadjuvant nivolumab and ipilimumab in lung cancer. Study-wide results and limits: From pretherapy to surgery, tumor richness and clonality rose with dual therapy. Blood richness before therapy tracked richness in tumors resected after neoadjuvant therapy. Resected tumors had greater TCR richness and clonality than uninvolved lung.

The count of this clone is one. Its antigen remains unidentified. V was pared by 4 bases and J by 0 bases, with 20 bases between. The germline V gene has CDR1 SGDLS and CDR2 YYNGEE. This CDR3 is built from 18 residues. The repertoire was sequenced with immunoSEQ multiplex PCR; TCRdb's copy has only in-frame clones and lacks some. The repertoire holds roughly 32,000 clones, 92% seen once, with about 2.1% in the top ten. This clonotype originated in an adult with non-small cell lung cancer. The chain combines TRBV9 with TRBJ1-5, with D uncertain. The sample in question was peripheral blood, obtained after neoadjuvant nivolumab, alone or with ipilimumab, at or shortly before surgery. CDR3 residues: CASSRTEEGLDSNQPQHF. The DNA for the CDR3 is TGTGCCAGCAGCCGGACGGAAGAGGGTCTTGATAGCAATCAGCCCCAGCATTTT.